The clone carrying this T cell receptor beta chain was seen a handful of times. TCRdb re-called the 5' RACE reads through MiXCR, storing one row per CDR3 protein. The table records 450,000 or so distinct CDR3 sequences, nearly 25% of them present only once. This sample stems from a study of T-cell memory formation after mild COVID-19. The CDR3 is 17 amino acids. V and J are TRBV21-1 and TRBJ2-1; TRBD2 was called by the table and not checked on the DNA. TRBV21-1 is shown as a pseudogene. The sequence derives from an adult woman who had mild COVID-19 (a few samples of this study predate the infection). Cell type and time point are not known. The sequenced sample was PBMCs or a T cell subset sorted from them (not recorded which). The CDR3 loop is CASSNPKGQHGTYEQFF. In DNA form, the CDR3 reads TGTGCCAGCAGCAATCCCAAGGGTCAACACGGGACTTATGAGCAGTTCTTC.